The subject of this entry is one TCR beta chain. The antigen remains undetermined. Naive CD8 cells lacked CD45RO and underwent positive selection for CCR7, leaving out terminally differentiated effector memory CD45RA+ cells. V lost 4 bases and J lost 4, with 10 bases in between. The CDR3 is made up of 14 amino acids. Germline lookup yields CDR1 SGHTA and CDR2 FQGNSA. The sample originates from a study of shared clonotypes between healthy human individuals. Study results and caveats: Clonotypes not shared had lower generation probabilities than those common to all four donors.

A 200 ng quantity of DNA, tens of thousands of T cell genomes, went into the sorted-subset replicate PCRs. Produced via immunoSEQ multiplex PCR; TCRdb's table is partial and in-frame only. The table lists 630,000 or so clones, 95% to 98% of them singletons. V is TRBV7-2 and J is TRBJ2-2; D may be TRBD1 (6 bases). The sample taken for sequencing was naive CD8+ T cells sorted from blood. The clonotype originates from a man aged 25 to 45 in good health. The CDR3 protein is CASSSTGPTGELFF. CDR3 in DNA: TGTGCCAGCAGCTCGACAGGACCCACCGGGGAGCTGTTTTTT.